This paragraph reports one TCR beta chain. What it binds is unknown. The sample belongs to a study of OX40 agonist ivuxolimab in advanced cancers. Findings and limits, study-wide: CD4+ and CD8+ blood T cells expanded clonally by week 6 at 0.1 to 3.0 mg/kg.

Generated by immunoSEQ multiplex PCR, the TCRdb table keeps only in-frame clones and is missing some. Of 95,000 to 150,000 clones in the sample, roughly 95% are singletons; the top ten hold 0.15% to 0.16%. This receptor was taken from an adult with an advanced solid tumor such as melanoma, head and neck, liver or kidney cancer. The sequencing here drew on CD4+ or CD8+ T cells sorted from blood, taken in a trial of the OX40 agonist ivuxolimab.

The CDR3 sequence is CASSKPRGPGPQPQHF. Here the CDR3 DNA reads TGTGCCAGCAGTAAACCTCGCGGACCGGGACCTCAGCCCCAGCATTTT. The chain carries TRBV28 and TRBJ1-5, with D tentatively TRBD1 (5 bases). Trimming cost V 5 bases and J 6 bases, with 20 bases left between them. CDR3 length: 16 amino acids. CDR1 is MDHEN, CDR2 SYDVKM, per germline.